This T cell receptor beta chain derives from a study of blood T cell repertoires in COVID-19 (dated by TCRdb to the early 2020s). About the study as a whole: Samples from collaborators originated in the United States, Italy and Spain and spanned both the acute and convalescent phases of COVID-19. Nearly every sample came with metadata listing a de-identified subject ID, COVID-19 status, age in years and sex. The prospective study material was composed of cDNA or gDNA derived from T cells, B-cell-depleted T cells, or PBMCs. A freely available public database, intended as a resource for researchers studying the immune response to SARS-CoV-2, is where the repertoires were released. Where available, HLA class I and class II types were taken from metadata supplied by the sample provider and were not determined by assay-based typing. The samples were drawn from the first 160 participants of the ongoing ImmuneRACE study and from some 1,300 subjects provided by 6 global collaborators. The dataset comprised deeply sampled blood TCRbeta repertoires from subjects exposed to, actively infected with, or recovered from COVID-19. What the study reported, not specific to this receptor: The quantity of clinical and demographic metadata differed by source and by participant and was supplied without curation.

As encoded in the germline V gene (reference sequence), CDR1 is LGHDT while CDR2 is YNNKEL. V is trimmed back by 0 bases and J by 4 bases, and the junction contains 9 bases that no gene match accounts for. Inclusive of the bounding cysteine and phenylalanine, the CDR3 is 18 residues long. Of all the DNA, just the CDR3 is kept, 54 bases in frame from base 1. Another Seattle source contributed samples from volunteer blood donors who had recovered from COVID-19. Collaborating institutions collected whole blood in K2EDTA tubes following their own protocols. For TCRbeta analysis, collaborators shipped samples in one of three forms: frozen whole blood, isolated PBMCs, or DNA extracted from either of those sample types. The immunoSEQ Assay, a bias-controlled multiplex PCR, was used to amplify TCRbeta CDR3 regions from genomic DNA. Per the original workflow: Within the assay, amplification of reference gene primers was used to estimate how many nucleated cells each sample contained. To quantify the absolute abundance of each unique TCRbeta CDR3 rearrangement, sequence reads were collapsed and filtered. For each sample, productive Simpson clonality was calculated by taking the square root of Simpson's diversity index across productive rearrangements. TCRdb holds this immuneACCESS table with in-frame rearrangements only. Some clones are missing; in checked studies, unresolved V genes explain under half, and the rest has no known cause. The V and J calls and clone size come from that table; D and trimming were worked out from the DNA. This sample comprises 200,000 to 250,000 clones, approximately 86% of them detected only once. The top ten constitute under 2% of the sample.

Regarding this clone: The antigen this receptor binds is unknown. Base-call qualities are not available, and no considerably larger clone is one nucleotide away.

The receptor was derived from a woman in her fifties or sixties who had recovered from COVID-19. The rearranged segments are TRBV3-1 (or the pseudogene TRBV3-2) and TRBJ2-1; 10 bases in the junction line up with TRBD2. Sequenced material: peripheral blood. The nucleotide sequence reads TGTGCCAGCAGCCAAGACTGTAAGCGGGGGGGACAATACAATGAGCAGTTCTTC. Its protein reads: CASSQDCKRGGQYNEQFF.